The T cell receptor beta chain described here comes from a study of T-cell reconstitution after alpha-beta-depleted transplantation in children. The CDR3 length is 15 residues. Germline V CDR1 and CDR2: MNHEY, SVGAGI. Trimming removed 2 bases from V and 1 base from J, with 12 bases in between. The authors prepared the TCRbeta library with unique molecular identifiers. In TCRdb, the PCR reads were re-called with MiXCR into one record per CDR3 protein. The sample holds almost 500,000 distinct CDR3 sequences, around 13% seen once. This clonotype came up a few times. The chain links TRBV6-5 to TRBJ2-7; D possibly corresponds to TRBD1 (5 bases). This TCR was sampled from a human donor who donated a stem cell graft to a child with combined immunodeficiency. Sequencing was performed on PBMCs from the stem cell graft donor, taken from the stem cell graft. The CDR3 sequence: CASSYDHAGSYEQYF. DNA for the CDR3: TGTGCCAGCAGTTACGACCACGCAGGGTCCTACGAGCAGTACTTC.